The 19 T cell receptor beta chains below were found in one sample sequenced in a study of regulatory T cells in long-lasting Graves disease (dated by TCRdb to the early 2020s). Receptors were amplified or captured by multiplex PCR. Instrument on record: Illumina HiSeq 4000. TCR beta libraries were built with iRepertoire HTBI primers and Arm-PCR amplification of CDR3 regions. TCRdb reprocessed the public reads (quality trimming at Q25 with fastp, clone calling with MiXCR) and kept in-frame beta chains. Rows with a matching CDR3 protein are joined into one entry that keeps the most common DNA and genes. In this sample the table shows roughly 410,000 distinct CDR3 sequences, around 16% of which occur a single time. The biggest ten clones account for approximately 7.8% of the sample. The time point tag for this specimen amounts to: newly diagnosed GD, antithyroid drugs for less than 3 months. For both TCR sequencing and RNA sequencing, RNA was extracted from PBMCs using TRIzol.

These data also formed part of another study, on T cells in Graves' hyperthyroidism and ophthalmopathy.

Specimen: peripheral blood mononuclear cells (PBMCs), collected at new diagnosis, from a patient treated with antithyroid drugs. These receptors originate from a woman aged 40 to 49 with Graves disease. Donor details come from another sample of the same person, matched by shared clones.

This chain joins TRBV28 and TRBJ2-7; tentative D call: TRBD2 (5 bases). V lost 6 bases and J lost 5, with 20 bases in between. CDR1 and CDR2 (germline): MDHEN, SYDVKM. This CDR3 has 15 residues. CDR3 loop: CASSRGNAFRNEQYF. DNA of the CDR3: TGTGCCAGCAGCCGGGGTAACGCATTTAGGAACGAGCAGTACTTC.

This clonotype turned up a few times. The chain combines TRBV19 with TRBJ2-6; D possibly corresponds to TRBD2 (5 bases). V dropped 6 bases and J dropped 3 bases, with 12 bases sitting between them. The CDR3 runs 15 residues. Per germline, CDR1 LNHDA and CDR2 SQIVND (reference sequence). DNA for the CDR3: TGTGCCAGTAGCGGGAATAGCGTTGGGGCCAACGTCCTGACTTTC. The encoded protein is CASSGNSVGANVLTF.

This clonotype was detected only a few times. The chain recombines TRBV11-2 with TRBJ2-3, with D tentatively TRBD1 or TRBD2 (5 bases each). There are 15 residues in the CDR3. Trimming removed 1 base from V and 1 base from J, with 9 bases in between. Germline values: CDR1 SGHAT, CDR2 FQNNGV. The CDR3 nucleotides read TGTGCCAGCAGCTTAGTAGCGACAGGCACAGATACGCAGTATTTT. Protein: CASSLVATGTDTQYF.

This clonotype was detected ten times or more. The chain uses TRBV20-1 and TRBJ2-3, with TRBD2 matching 10 bases. Germline V gene sequence: CDR1 DFQATT, CDR2 SNEGSKA (reference sequence). V lost 3 bases to trimming and J lost 4 bases; unmatched junction nucleotides: 10. The CDR3 has 16 residues. DNA for the CDR3: TGCAGTGCTAGCGCAGCGGGAGGGCGGGGGTCAGATACGCAGTATTTT. Amino acids: CSASAAGGRGSDTQYF.

In DNA form, the CDR3 reads TGTGCCAGCAGCTTGAATCGGGTTGGCAGCTACGACGCCACTACTTACGAGCAGTACTTC. Its protein product is CASSLNRVGSYDATTYEQYF. The chain links TRBV5-6 to TRBJ2-7; D unclear. V was trimmed by 1 base and J by 4 bases, leaving 30 bases between them. CDR3 size: 20 residues. CDR1 is SGHDT and CDR2 is YYEEEE in the germline V gene.

The rearrangement joins TRBV5-5 to TRBJ1-5; the D gene is possibly TRBD1 (5 bases). This CDR3 has 16 amino acids. CDR1 and CDR2 (germline): SGHKS, YYEKEE (reference sequence). V was pared by 4 bases and J by 0 bases, with 14 bases between. CDR3 sequence reads: CASSRTPGPSNQPQHF. For the CDR3, the DNA is TGTGCCAGCAGCCGGACCCCAGGGCCTAGCAATCAGCCCCAGCATTTT.

This clonotype was picked up many times. J is TRBJ1-1 and V is TRBV18; a possible D gene is TRBD1 (6 bases). CDR1 KGHSH and CDR2 LQKENI come from the germline V gene. Between the trimmed V and J ends, which lost 4 bases and 7 bases, there was a span of 25 bases. There are 17 residues in the CDR3. The CDR3 sequence: CASSRPSGGGYSNEAFF. In nucleotides, the CDR3 is TGTGCCAGCTCACGCCCTAGTGGGGGCGGATACTCCAATGAAGCTTTCTTT.

This clonotype was recorded at least ten times. The chain links TRBV11-2 to TRBJ2-4; D gene unclear. Per germline, CDR1 SGHAT and CDR2 FQNNGV. V gave up 3 bases and J gave up 1 base, with 19 bases separating them. The CDR3 is 18 residues long. CDR3 residues: CASSFPRAATMAKNIQYF. The CDR3 DNA follows: TGTGCCAGCAGCTTTCCCCGGGCGGCCACGATGGCCAAAAACATTCAGTACTTC.

The rearrangement joins TRBV18 to TRBJ2-7; D might be TRBD2 (5 bases). Trimming removed 0 bases from V and 4 bases from J, with 13 bases in between. From germline, CDR1 is KGHSH and CDR2 LQKENI. CDR3 length: 15 amino acids. The chain's CDR3 is CASSPPGGSRYEQYF. CDR3 coding DNA: TGTGCCAGCTCACCACCGGGTGGGAGTAGATACGAGCAGTACTTC. Using reference TRBV18 and TRBJ2-7 for the parts outside the CDR3, the full variable domain is NAGVMQNPRHLVRRRGQEARLRCSPMKGHSHVYWYRQLPEEGLKFMVYLQKENIIDESGMPKERFSAEFPKEGPSILRIQQVVRGDSAAYFCASSPPGGSRYEQYFGPGTRLTVT.

This clonotype was seen ten or more times. The J gene is TRBJ2-1, the V gene TRBV5-1, with TRBD2 matching 10 bases. The CDR3 runs to 14 residues. With V trimmed by 4 bases and J by 5 bases, 3 bases remained unmatched. Germline CDR1 SGHRS, CDR2 YFSETQ. Written as DNA, the CDR3 is TGCGCCAGCAGCCACACTAGCGGGAACAATGAGCAGTTCTTC. Protein product: CASSHTSGNNEQFF.

This chain uses TRBV29-1 with TRBJ2-3; maybe TRBD1 (6 bases). The CDR3 is made up of 15 amino acids. CDR1 and CDR2 (germline): SQVTM, ANQGSEA. V lost 0 bases and J lost 0, with 10 bases in between. The CDR3 loop is CSVEDQGQSTDTQYF. The DNA for the CDR3 is TGCAGCGTTGAAGATCAAGGACAGAGCACAGATACGCAGTATTTT.

This clonotype was seen a handful of times. A read error is possible here, since a much larger clone lies one base away. The chain recombines TRBV7-9 with TRBJ1-1; the D is unclear. The germline gives CDR1 SEHNR, CDR2 FQNEAQ (reference sequence). CDR3 length: 12 residues. The CDR3, as DNA: TGTGCCAGCAGCCAAACGAACGCTGAAGCTTTCTTT. Encoded protein: CASSQTNAEAFF.

This clonotype was counted ten times or more. V gene TRBV12-3 or TRBV12-4 combines with J gene TRBJ2-1, with 9 bases identical to TRBD2. The CDR3 extends over 17 amino acids. V lost 6 bases and J lost 0; bases outside the gene matches: 9. The CDR3: CASSQGLADPSYNEQFF. CDR3 sequence (DNA): TGTGCCAGCAGCCAGGGACTAGCAGACCCCTCCTACAATGAGCAGTTCTTC.

In this sample, this clonotype turned up many times. The rearrangement uses TRBV12-5 and TRBJ2-7; D gene unclear. V shed 2 bases and J shed 0 bases, with 11 bases lying between them. From germline, CDR1 is LGHNT and CDR2 FRNRAP. CDR3 length: 15 residues. The CDR3 DNA sequence: TGTGCTAGTGGTTTGCCCCGGGCAGCCTCCTACGAGCAGTACTTC. This gives the protein CASGLPRAASYEQYF.

The V gene is TRBV28, the J gene TRBJ2-7; 13 bases are shared with TRBD2. V was clipped by 6 bases and J by 5 bases; unmatched bases: 10. The V gene's germline CDR1 is MDHEN and CDR2 SYDVKM. CDR3 length: 16 amino acids. Written as DNA, the CDR3 is TGTGCCAGCAGCCAAGGACTAGCGGGAGTGTTCCACGAGCAGTACTTC. This sequence encodes CASSQGLAGVFHEQYF.

This clonotype was recorded a few times. The V and J genes are TRBV27 and TRBJ2-3; the match to TRBD2 covers 9 bases. This CDR3 region has 16 residues. The germline gives CDR1 MNHEY, CDR2 SMNVEV (reference sequence). The junction had 6 bases not matched to a gene; V was cut back by 1 base and J by 4 bases. In nucleotides, the CDR3 is TGTGCCAGCAGTTTATTGCCTAGCGGGATTGCAGATACGCAGTATTTT. Amino acids: CASSLLPSGIADTQYF.

The chain links TRBV4-3 to TRBJ2-1; the match to TRBD1 covers 10 bases. J lost 8 bases, V lost 2 bases, and 6 bases had no gene match. Germline CDR1 and CDR2: LGHNA and YSLEER. This CDR3 spans 15 amino acids. Here the CDR3 DNA reads TGCGCCAGCAGCCAACCCGGGACAGGGGTTCATGAGCAGTTCTTC. Amino acid sequence: CASSQPGTGVHEQFF.

V usage is TRBV2 and J usage is TRBJ2-5; tentative D call: TRBD1 (5 bases). V lost 2 bases, J lost 5 bases, and 12 bases lay in between. CDR3 length: 14 residues. CDR1 and CDR2 (germline): SNHLY, FYNNEI. CDR3 amino acids: CASSELRVGETQYF. As DNA, the CDR3 is TGTGCCAGCAGTGAACTCAGGGTTGGGGAGACCCAGTACTTC.

The chain uses TRBV20-1 and TRBJ2-2; D remains ambiguous. CDR3 length: 12 amino acids. Trimming cost V 6 bases and J 4 bases, with 9 bases left between them. Germline V gene lookup returns CDR1 DFQATT and CDR2 SNEGSKA (reference sequence). The CDR3 is CSAVFTTGELFF. CDR3 DNA sequence: TGCAGTGCGGTATTCACCACCGGGGAGCTGTTTTTT.